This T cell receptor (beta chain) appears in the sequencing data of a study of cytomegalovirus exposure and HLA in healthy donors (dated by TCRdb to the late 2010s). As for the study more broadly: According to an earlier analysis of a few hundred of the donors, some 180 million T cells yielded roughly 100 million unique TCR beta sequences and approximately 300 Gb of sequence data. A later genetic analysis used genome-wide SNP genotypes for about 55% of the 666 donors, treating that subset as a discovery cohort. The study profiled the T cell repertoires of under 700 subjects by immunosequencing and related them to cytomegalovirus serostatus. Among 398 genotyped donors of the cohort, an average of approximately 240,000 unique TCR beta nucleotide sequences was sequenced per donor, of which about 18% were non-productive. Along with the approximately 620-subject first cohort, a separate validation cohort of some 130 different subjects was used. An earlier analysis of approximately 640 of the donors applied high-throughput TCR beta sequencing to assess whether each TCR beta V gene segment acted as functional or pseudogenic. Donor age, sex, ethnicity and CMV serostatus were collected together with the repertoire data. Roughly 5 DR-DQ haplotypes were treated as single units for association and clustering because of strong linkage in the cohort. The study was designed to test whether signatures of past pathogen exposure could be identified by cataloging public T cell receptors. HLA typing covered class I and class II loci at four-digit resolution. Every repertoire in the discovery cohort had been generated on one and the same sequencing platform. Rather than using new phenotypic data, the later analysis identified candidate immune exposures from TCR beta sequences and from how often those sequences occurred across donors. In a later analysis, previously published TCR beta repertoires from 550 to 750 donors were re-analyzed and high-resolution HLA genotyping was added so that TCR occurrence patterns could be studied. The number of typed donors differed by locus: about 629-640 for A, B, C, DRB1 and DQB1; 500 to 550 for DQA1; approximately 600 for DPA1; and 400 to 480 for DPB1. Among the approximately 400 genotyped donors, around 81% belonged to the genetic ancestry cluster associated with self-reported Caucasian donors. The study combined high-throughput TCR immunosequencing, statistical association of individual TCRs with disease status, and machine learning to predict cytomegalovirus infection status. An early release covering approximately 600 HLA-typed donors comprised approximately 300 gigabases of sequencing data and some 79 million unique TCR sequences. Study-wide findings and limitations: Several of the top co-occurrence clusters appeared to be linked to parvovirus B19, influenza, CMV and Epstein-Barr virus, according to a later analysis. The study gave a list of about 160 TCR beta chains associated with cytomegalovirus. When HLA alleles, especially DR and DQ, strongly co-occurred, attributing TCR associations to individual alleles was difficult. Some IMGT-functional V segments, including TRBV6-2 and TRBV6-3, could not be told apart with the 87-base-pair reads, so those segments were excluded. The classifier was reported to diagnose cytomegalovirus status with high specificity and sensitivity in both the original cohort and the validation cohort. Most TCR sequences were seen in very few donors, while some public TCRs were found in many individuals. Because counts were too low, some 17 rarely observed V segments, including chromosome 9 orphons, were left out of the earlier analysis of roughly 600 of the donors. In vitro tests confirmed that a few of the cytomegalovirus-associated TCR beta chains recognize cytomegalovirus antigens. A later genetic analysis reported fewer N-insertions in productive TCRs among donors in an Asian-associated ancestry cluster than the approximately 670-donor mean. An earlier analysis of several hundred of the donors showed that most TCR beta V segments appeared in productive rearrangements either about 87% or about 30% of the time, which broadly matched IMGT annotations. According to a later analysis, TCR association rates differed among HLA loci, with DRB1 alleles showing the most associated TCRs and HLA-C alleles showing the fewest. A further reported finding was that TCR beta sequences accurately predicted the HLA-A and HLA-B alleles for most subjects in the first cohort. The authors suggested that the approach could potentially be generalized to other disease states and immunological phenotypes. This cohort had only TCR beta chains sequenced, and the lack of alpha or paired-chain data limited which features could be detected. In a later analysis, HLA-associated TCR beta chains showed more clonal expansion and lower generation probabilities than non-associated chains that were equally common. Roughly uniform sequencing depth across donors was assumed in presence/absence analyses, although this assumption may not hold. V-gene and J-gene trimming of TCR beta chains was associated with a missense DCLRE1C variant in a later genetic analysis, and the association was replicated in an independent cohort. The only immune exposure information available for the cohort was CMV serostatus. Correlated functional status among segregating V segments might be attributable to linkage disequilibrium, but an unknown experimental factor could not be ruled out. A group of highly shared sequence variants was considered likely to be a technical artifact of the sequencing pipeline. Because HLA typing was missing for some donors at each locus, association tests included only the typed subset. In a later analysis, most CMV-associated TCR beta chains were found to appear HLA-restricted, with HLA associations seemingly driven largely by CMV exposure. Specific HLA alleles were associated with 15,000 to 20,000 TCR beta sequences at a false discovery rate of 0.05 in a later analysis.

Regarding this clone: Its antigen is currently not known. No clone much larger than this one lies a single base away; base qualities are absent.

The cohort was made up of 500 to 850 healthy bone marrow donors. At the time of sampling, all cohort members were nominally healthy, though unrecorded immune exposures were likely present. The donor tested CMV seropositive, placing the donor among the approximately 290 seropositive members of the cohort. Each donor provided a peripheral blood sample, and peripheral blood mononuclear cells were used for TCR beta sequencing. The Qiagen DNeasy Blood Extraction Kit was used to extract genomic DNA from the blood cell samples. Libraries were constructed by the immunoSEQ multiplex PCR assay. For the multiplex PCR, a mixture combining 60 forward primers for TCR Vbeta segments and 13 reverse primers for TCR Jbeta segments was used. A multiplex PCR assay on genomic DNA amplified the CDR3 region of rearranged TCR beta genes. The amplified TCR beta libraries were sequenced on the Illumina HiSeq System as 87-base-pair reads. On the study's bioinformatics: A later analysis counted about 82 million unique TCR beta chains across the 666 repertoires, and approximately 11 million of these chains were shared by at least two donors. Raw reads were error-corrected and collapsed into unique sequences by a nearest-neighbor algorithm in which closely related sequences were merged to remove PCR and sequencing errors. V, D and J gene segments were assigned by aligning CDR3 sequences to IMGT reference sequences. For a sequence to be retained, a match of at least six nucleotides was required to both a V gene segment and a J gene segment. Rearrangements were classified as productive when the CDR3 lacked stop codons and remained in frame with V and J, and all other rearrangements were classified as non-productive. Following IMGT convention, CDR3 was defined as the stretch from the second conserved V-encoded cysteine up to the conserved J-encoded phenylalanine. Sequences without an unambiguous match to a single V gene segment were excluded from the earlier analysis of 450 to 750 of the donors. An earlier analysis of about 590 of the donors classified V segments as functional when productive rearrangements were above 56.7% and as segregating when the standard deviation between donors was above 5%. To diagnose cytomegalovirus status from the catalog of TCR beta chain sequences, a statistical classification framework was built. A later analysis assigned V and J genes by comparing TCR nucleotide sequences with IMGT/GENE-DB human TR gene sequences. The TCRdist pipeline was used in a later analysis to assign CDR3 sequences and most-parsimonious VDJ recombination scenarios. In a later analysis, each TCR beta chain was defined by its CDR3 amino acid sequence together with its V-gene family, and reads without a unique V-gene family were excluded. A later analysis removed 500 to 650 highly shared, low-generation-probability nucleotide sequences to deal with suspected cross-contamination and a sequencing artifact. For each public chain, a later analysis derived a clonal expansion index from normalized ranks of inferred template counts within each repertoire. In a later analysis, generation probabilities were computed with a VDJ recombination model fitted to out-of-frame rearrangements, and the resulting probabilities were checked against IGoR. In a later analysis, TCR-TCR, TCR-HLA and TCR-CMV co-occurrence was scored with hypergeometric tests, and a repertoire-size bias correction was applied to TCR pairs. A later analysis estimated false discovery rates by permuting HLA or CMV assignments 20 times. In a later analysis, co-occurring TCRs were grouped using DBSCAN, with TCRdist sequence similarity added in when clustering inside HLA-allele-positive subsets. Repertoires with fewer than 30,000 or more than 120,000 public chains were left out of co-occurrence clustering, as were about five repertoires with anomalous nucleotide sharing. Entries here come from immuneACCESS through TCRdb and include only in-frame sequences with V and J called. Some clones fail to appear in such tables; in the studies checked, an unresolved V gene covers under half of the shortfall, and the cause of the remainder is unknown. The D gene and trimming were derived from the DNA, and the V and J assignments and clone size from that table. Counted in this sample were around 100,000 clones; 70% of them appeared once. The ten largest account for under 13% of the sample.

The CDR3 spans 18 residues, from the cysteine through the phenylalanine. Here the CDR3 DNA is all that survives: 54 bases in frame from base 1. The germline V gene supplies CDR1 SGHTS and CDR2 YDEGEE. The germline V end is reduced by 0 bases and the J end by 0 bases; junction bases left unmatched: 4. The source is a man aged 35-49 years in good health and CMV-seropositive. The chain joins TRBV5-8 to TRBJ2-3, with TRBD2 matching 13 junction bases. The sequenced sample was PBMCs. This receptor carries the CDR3 CASSLDGTSGISTDTQYF. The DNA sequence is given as TGTGCCAGCAGCTTGGATGGGACTAGCGGGATCAGCACAGATACGCAGTATTTT. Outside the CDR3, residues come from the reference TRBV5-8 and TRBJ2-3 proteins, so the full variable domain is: EAGVTQSPTHLIKTRGQQATLRCSPISGHTSVYWYQQALGLGLQFLLWYDEGEERNRGNFPPRFSGRQFPNYSSELNVNALELEDSALYLCASSLDGTSGISTDTQYFGPGTRLTVL.